The 22 T cell receptor beta chains presented below share a single source sample, sequenced in a study of blood T cell repertoires in COVID-19. Only in-frame clones appear in the TCRdb table, and some are missing; sequencing was by immunoSEQ multiplex PCR. Here the sample spans 200,000 to 250,000 clones, 81% being singletons. The sample consisted of PBMCs or T cells enriched from blood (not recorded which). All receptors derive from a woman in her 50s with acute COVID-19.

The gene calls are TRBV12-3 or TRBV12-4 and TRBJ1-2, with D tentatively TRBD1 (6 bases). The CDR3 totals 13 residues. Trimming removed 6 bases from V and 4 bases from J, with 12 bases in between. This CDR3 reads CASSPDSVYGYTF. CDR3 nucleotide sequence: TGTGCCAGCAGCCCGGACAGCGTCTATGGCTACACCTTC.

This clone was seen only once. The chain joins TRBV18 to TRBJ2-7, with 7 nucleotides matching TRBD1. Germline V CDR1 and CDR2: KGHSH, LQKENI. Germline trimming cut 5 bases from V and 2 bases from J; bases unmatched to any gene: 9. The CDR3 is 15 amino acids. Here the CDR3 DNA reads TGTGCCAGCTCATCAAATGAAGGACAGGCCTACGAGCAGTACTTC. Protein product: CASSSNEGQAYEQYF.

This rearrangement joins TRBV28 to TRBJ1-2; maybe TRBD1 (5 bases). Trimming shortened V by 2 bases and J by 8 bases, and 18 bases separated the two germline ends. This CDR3 is 15 amino acids long. Germline V gene sequence: CDR1 MDHEN, CDR2 SYDVKM. CDR3 protein: CASSLTPRGDGGYTF. CDR3 sequence (DNA): TGTGCCAGCAGTTTAACCCCCCGGGGGGACGGAGGCTACACCTTC.

The CDR3 protein is CASSLQGHSNQPQHF. CDR3 nucleotide sequence: TGTGCCAGCTCATTACAGGGCCATAGCAATCAGCCCCAGCATTTT. V usage is TRBV18 and J usage is TRBJ1-5, with D tentatively TRBD1 (6 bases). Germline CDR1 is KGHSH and CDR2 is LQKENI. The V end lost 5 bases, the J end lost 0 bases, and 11 bases lay between the germline ends. CDR3 length: 15 amino acids.

The gene calls are TRBV7-2 and TRBJ2-2; D might be TRBD2 (6 bases). Trimming took 2 bases from V and 4 from J, leaving 14 bases between them. The germline CDR1 and CDR2 sequences are SGHTA and FQGNSA. There are 16 residues in the CDR3. CDR3 nucleotide sequence: TGTGCCAGCAGCTTAATGTCGCTAGCGACCACCGGGGAGCTGTTTTTT. Encoded protein: CASSLMSLATTGELFF.

The chain has TRBV27 and TRBJ2-7; no definite D call. Trimming shortened V by 6 bases and J by 0 bases, and 9 bases separated the two germline ends. The CDR3 is 13 amino acids. In germline, CDR1 is MNHEY, CDR2 SMNVEV (reference sequence). The CDR3 DNA follows: TGTGCCAGCAGCCCTTACACCTCCTACGAGCAGTACTTC. This codes for CASSPYTSYEQYF.

The gene calls are TRBV11-3 and TRBJ2-1; tentative D call: TRBD1 (6 bases). V lost 6 bases and J 6 bases, leaving 15 bases between the germline ends. The V gene's germline CDR1 is SGHNT and CDR2 YENEEA. The CDR3 covers 14 residues. The DNA of the CDR3 is TGTGCCAGCAGTCACAGGGATCGTGGCAATGAGCAGTTCTTC. This gives the protein CASSHRDRGNEQFF. The full variable domain, its missing parts supplied by reference TRBV11-3 and TRBJ2-1, is EAGVVQSPRYKIIEKKQPVAFWCNPISGHNTLYWYLQNLGQGPELLIRYENEEAVDDSQLPKDRFSAERLKGVDSTLKIQPAELGDSAVYLCASSHRDRGNEQFFGPGTRLTVL.

In its sample, this clone was seen once. This chain joins TRBV5-4 and TRBJ2-4, with D tentatively TRBD1 (5 bases). This CDR3 spans 14 amino acids. V lost 0 bases to trimming and J lost 4 bases, with 8 bases between them. Germline V gene data show CDR1 as SGHNT and CDR2 as YYREEE (reference sequence). The chain's CDR3 is CASSLGQSKNIQYF. The CDR3 bases are TGTGCCAGCAGCTTGGGACAGTCTAAAAACATTCAGTACTTC.

The V gene is TRBV28, the J gene TRBJ1-4, with 9 bases lining up with TRBD1. Germline V CDR1 and CDR2: MDHEN, SYDVKM. V shed 6 bases and J 4 bases; nucleotides not matched to a gene: 3. The CDR3 spans 14 residues. The DNA of the CDR3 is TGTGCCAGCAGGACAGGGGGGCTTAATGAAAAACTGTTTTTT. Encoded protein: CASRTGGLNEKLFF.

The chain uses TRBV7-2 and TRBJ1-1, with D perhaps TRBD1 (6 bases). CDR1 and CDR2 (germline): SGHTA, FQGNSA. The V end lost 1 base, the J end lost 1 base, and 10 bases lay between the germline ends. The length of the CDR3 is 15 residues. Here the CDR3 reads CASSLVGGANTEAFF. DNA of the CDR3: TGTGCCAGCAGCTTAGTAGGGGGGGCGAACACTGAAGCTTTCTTT.

The chain links TRBV4-2 to TRBJ2-1, with TRBD2 matching 14 bases. The CDR3 spans 17 residues. Germline values: CDR1 LGHNA, CDR2 YNFKEQ. V lost 3 bases and J lost 8; bases outside the gene matches: 9. The CDR3 DNA is TGTGCCAGCAGCCAGCCCGGGACTAGCGGGAGTATCGATGAGCAGTTCTTC. This gives the protein CASSQPGTSGSIDEQFF.

The chain uses TRBV28 and TRBJ2-3; D might be TRBD1 (5 bases). CDR3 length: 16 amino acids. From germline, CDR1 is MDHEN and CDR2 SYDVKM. V was cut by 6 bases and J by 1 base, with 17 bases left in between. CDR3 sequence: CASRAHLQDGTDTQYF. The CDR3 bases are TGTGCCAGCAGAGCTCACTTACAGGACGGCACAGATACGCAGTATTTT. Supplemented by reference TRBV28 and TRBJ2-3, the full variable domain reads DVKVTQSSRYLVKRTGEKVFLECVQDMDHENMFWYRQDPGLGLRLIYFSYDVKMKEKGDIPEGYSVSREKKERFSLILESASTNQTSMYLCASRAHLQDGTDTQYFGPGTRLTVL.

This sequence joins TRBV7-8 and TRBJ1-2; D not certain. The germline V and J ends were trimmed by 3 bases and 8 bases, with 13 bases remaining between them. The CDR3 is made up of 13 amino acids. CDR1 SGHVS and CDR2 FQNEAQ come from the germline V gene. This CDR3 is CASSLQTRAGYTF. The CDR3 DNA is TGTGCCAGCAGCTTGCAAACCCGAGCCGGCTACACCTTC.

This rearrangement joins TRBV5-1 to TRBJ1-3; the D is unclear. The V and J ends lost 4 bases and 2 bases respectively, with 13 bases between them. The length of the CDR3 is 15 residues. Germline V CDR1 and CDR2: SGHRS, YFSETQ. The CDR3 DNA sequence: TGCGCCAGCAGCCCCCAGGCCGGGGCTGGAAACACCATATATTTT. Its translation is CASSPQAGAGNTIYF.

The chain combines TRBV19 with TRBJ2-1; 8 bases are a match to TRBD2. Germline V gene lookup returns CDR1 LNHDA and CDR2 SQIVND (reference sequence). The V segment lost 3 bases and the J segment 3 bases; nucleotides outside the gene matches: 1. CDR3 length equals 14 residues. The CDR3 sequence: CASSISGIYNEQFF. The CDR3 DNA sequence: TGTGCCAGTAGTATTAGCGGGATCTACAATGAGCAGTTCTTC.

This chain links TRBV2 with TRBJ1-6, with a weak D call TRBD1 (5 bases). This CDR3 comprises 14 residues. The V end was cut by 5 bases, the J end by 7 bases, with 12 bases between. CDR1 and CDR2 from the germline V gene are SNHLY and FYNNEI. The CDR3 nucleotides read TGTGCCAGCAGTCCGGACATCGTAAATTCACCCCTCCACTTT. Translation: CASSPDIVNSPLHF.

The count of this clone is one. This chain uses TRBV6-6 with TRBJ2-2; no firm D call. V was clipped by 2 bases and J by 7 bases, with 8 bases between them. The germline CDR1 and CDR2 sequences are MNHNY and SVGAGI (reference sequence). CDR3 length: 13 amino acids. The CDR3 here is CASSYDSGGELFF. The CDR3 region has the DNA TGTGCCAGCAGTTACGATTCGGGCGGGGAGCTGTTTTTT.

In this sample, this clone turned up once. V usage is TRBV27 and J usage is TRBJ2-3; possibly TRBD1 for D (5 bases). CDR1 MNHEY and CDR2 SMNVEV come from the germline V gene (reference sequence). Trimming took off 1 base at V and 2 bases at J, with 13 bases between the two ends. CDR3 size: 16 residues. CDR3 DNA sequence: TGTGCCAGCAGTTTATTTTGGAAAGGGGTCACAGATACGCAGTATTTT. This gives the protein CASSLFWKGVTDTQYF.

The chain joins TRBV7-2 to TRBJ1-6, with a weak D call TRBD1 (6 bases). The CDR3 contains 14 residues. V lost 1 base, J lost 7 bases, and 8 bases lay in between. CDR1 is SGHTA, CDR2 FQGNSA, per germline. DNA of the CDR3: TGTGCCAGCAGCTTAGTTGGACAGAATTCACCCCTCCACTTT. It codes for CASSLVGQNSPLHF.

The rearrangement uses TRBV10-3 and TRBJ2-7, with TRBD2 matching 13 bases. The CDR3 loop spans 15 amino acids. V shed 3 bases and J 2 bases; nucleotides not matched to a gene: 1. Germline-derived CDR1 and CDR2 are ENHRY and SYGVKD. The CDR3 protein is CAISEGTSGTYEQYF. In DNA form, the CDR3 reads TGTGCCATCAGTGAAGGGACTAGCGGGACCTACGAGCAGTACTTC.

This chain links TRBV2 with TRBJ2-7; 10 positions agree with TRBD2. Per the germline V gene, CDR1 is SNHLY and CDR2 is FYNNEI. The V and J ends lost 6 bases and 0 bases, in that order; junction bases with no gene match: 8. The CDR3 spans 16 residues. The CDR3 loop reads CASSARPSGGSYEQYF. The CDR3 region has the DNA TGTGCCAGCAGCGCCCGGCCTAGCGGGGGCTCCTACGAGCAGTACTTC.

This chain joins TRBV19 and TRBJ1-1, with TRBD1 identical over 10 bases. The CDR3 spans 17 residues. V shed 5 bases and J 4 bases; nucleotides not matched to a gene: 13. Germline CDR1 and CDR2: LNHDA and SQIVND (reference sequence). The CDR3, as DNA: TGTGCCAGTAGTCGACAGGGGGCGACTTTCTATGGCACTGAAGCTTTCTTT. Translated, it gives CASSRQGATFYGTEAFF. The whole variable domain, filled in from reference TRBV19 and TRBJ1-1, reads DGGITQSPKYLFRKEGQNVTLSCEQNLNHDAMYWYRQDPGQGLRLIYYSQIVNDFQKGDIAEGYSVSREKKESFPLTVTSAQKNPTAFYLCASSRQGATFYGTEAFFGQGTRLTVV.